The 16 T cell receptor beta chains reported below all come from one sample, sequenced in a study of T cells in Graves' hyperthyroidism and ophthalmopathy (dated by TCRdb to the late 2010s). Library preparation was by multiplex PCR. TCRdb lists the instrument as Illumina HiSeq 2000. The TCR beta CDR3 regions were amplified from RNA transcripts. For the first round of RT-PCR on the TCR CDR3, the HTBI primer set was used together with the Qiagen OneStep RT-PCR kit. Starting from the raw public reads, TCRdb applied fastp trimming at Q25, assembled clones with MiXCR and retained in-frame beta chains. Every CDR3 protein is listed once, alongside the most common genes and DNA of its rows. This sample is represented by 550,000 to 700,000 distinct CDR3 sequences; around 45% of them were singletons. The ten largest clones represent roughly 20% of the sample. The sequenced material came from peripheral blood or thyroid tissue (not recorded which). These TCRs come from an adult woman with Graves' disease, either hyperthyroidism or ophthalmopathy (not recorded which).

In its sample, this clonotype was seen many times. CDR3: CASSVGGSQPQHF. The CDR3 region has the DNA TGTGCCAGCAGCGTAGGGGGTTCCCAGCCCCAGCATTTT. V and J are TRBV9 and TRBJ1-5; D is undetermined. V was shortened by 0 bases and J by 7 bases, with 8 bases between the two germline ends. This CDR3 has 13 amino acids. Germline V lookup: CDR1 SGDLS, CDR2 YYNGEE.

This clonotype was observed once. The CDR3 region has the DNA TGTGCTTTGACTAGCGGGAGTTCCGAGACCCAGTACTTC. Translating gives CALTSGSSETQYF. V usage is TRBV25-1 and J usage is TRBJ2-5, with 12 bases identical to TRBD2. Germline loops: CDR1 MGHDK, CDR2 SYGVNS. The length of the CDR3 is 13 residues.

At least ten counts were recorded for this clonotype. The CDR3 sequence is CASSFPGQGMNTEAFF. The CDR3 nucleotides are TGTGCCAGCAGTTTCCCGGGACAGGGCATGAACACTGAAGCTTTCTTT. The chain uses TRBV12-3 or TRBV12-4 and TRBJ1-1, with 9 bases lining up with TRBD1. The CDR3 spans 16 residues. J lost 0 bases, V lost 3 bases, and 5 bases had no gene match.

The V call is TRBV5-1, the J call TRBJ2-7, with D maybe TRBD1 (5 bases). Trimming stripped 6 bases from V and 5 bases from J, with 15 bases between. The CDR3 sequence is 13 residues long. Germline V gives CDR1 SGHRS, CDR2 YFSETQ. CDR3 nucleotides: TGCGCCAGCATCCTTAGGCCAGGGAACGAGCAGTACTTC. Amino acids: CASILRPGNEQYF. The full variable domain, with the rest looked up from reference TRBV5-1 and TRBJ2-7, is KAGVTQTPRYLIKTRGQQVTLSCSPISGHRSVSWYQQTPGQGLQFLFEYFSETQRNKGNFPGRFSGRQFSNSRSEMNVSTLELGDSALYLCASILRPGNEQYFGPGTRLTVT.

On this clonotype itself: One base away lies a much larger clone, so this may be a sequencing read error. The V and J genes are TRBV9 and TRBJ2-2; no clear D. CDR1 and CDR2 (germline): SGDLS, YYNGEE. V was trimmed by 3 bases and J by 10 bases, leaving 16 bases between them. This CDR3 spans 14 amino acids. The CDR3 region is CASSAENSPEELFF. The CDR3 nucleotides read TGTGCCAGCAGCGCAGAAAATAGCCCCGAGGAGCTGTTTTTT.

The rearrangement uses TRBV5-1 and TRBJ1-1, with D hard to call. V lost 6 bases, J lost 8 bases, and 20 bases lay in between. The V gene's germline CDR1 is SGHRS and CDR2 YFSETQ. The CDR3 length is 14 residues. The CDR3 loop is CASNSRAGKGEAFF. CDR3 sequence (DNA): TGCGCCAGCAACTCGAGAGCTGGTAAGGGAGAAGCTTTCTTT. Full variable domain (remainder filled in from reference TRBV5-1 and TRBJ1-1): KAGVTQTPRYLIKTRGQQVTLSCSPISGHRSVSWYQQTPGQGLQFLFEYFSETQRNKGNFPGRFSGRQFSNSRSEMNVSTLELGDSALYLCASNSRAGKGEAFFGQGTRLTVV.

This clonotype appeared a few times. This chain uses TRBV24-1 with TRBJ1-5, with D maybe TRBD1 (5 bases). V shed 7 bases and J shed 10 bases, with 16 bases lying between them. The V gene's germline CDR1 is KGHDR and CDR2 SFDVKD. The CDR3 spans 13 residues. The CDR3 nucleotides are TGTGCCACCAGAAGAGATCTCGACAGTCCCCAGCATTTT. It is translated as CATRRDLDSPQHF.

This clonotype was recorded at least ten times. The V and J genes are TRBV12-3 or TRBV12-4 and TRBJ1-3; the match to TRBD1 covers 8 bases. Losses at the gene ends were 5 bases for V and 8 bases for J; bases not matched to a gene: 5. The CDR3 loop spans 13 amino acids. CDR3 in amino acids: CASSATGADTIYF. The CDR3 bases are TGTGCCAGCAGTGCGACAGGGGCGGACACCATATATTTT.

As to this clonotype: The junction and the germline gene differ at one end; a read error may be behind it. This chain links TRBV29-1 with TRBJ1-1, with 8 bases fitting TRBD1. The CDR3 loop spans 13 amino acids. Germline-derived CDR1 and CDR2 are SQVTM and ANQGSEA. CDR3 coding DNA: TGCAGCGTTGAAGCAGGGGGCGCGGGATCCAGCCTCTTT. Translated: CSVEAGGAGSSLF. Filled out from reference TRBV29-1 and TRBJ1-1, the complete variable domain reads SAVISQKPSRDICQRGTSLTIQCQVDSQVTMMFWYRQQPGQSLTLIATANQGSEATYESGFVIDKFPISRPNLTFSTLTVSNMSPEDSSIYLCSVEAGGAGSSLFGQGTRLTVV.

This clonotype was observed at least ten times. V usage is TRBV27 and J usage is TRBJ1-1; 9 positions match TRBD1. V dropped 8 bases and J dropped 5; count of bases not matched to a gene: 12. The germline CDR1 and CDR2 sequences are MNHEY and SMNVEV (reference sequence). The length of the CDR3 is 15 residues. The CDR3 loop reads CASWRDRVLGTEAFF. The CDR3 DNA sequence: TGTGCCAGCTGGAGGGACAGGGTGTTAGGGACTGAAGCTTTCTTT.

V and J are TRBV2 and TRBJ2-2; D not resolved. Trimming stripped 4 bases from V and 3 bases from J, with 9 bases between. The CDR3 sequence is 14 residues long. Germline V gene data show CDR1 as SNHLY and CDR2 as FYNNEI. DNA of the CDR3: TGTGCCAGCAGTGCTGCAGATTACACCGGGGAGCTGTTTTTT. Translated: CASSAADYTGELFF.

The chain recombines TRBV5-6 with TRBJ2-7; D is unclear. The CDR3 has 16 amino acids. The germline V and J ends were trimmed by 6 bases and 5 bases, with 24 bases remaining between them. CDR1 is SGHDT and CDR2 is YYEEEE in the germline V gene. Here the CDR3 reads CASITSPGRPPHEQYF. DNA of the CDR3: TGTGCCAGCATCACCTCCCCCGGCAGACCCCCCCACGAGCAGTACTTC.

To note about this clonotype: A much larger clone differs from this one at a single base, so this may be a read error. This chain uses TRBV2 with TRBJ2-2; 10 bases map to TRBD1. The CDR3 sequence is 15 residues long. Germline lookup yields CDR1 SNHLY and CDR2 FYNNEI. The ends lost 8 bases at V and 4 bases at J; junction bases unmatched: 7. CDR3: CASGAGTGVTGELFF. CDR3 DNA sequence: TGTGCCAGCGGGGCCGGGACAGGGGTCACCGGGGAGCTGTTTTTT.

Ten or more counts support this clonotype. CDR3 bases: TGTGCCAGCAGCCGCCGGAGGGAAGGGGCCTACGAGCAGTACTTC. It codes for CASSRRREGAYEQYF. The V and J genes are TRBV7-2 and TRBJ2-7; TRBD2 might be the D (6 bases). V lost 5 bases and J 2 bases, leaving 16 bases between the germline ends. There are 15 residues in the CDR3. Per the germline V gene, CDR1 is SGHTA and CDR2 is FQGNSA.

This clonotype was seen repeatedly, ten times or more. The chain employs TRBV5-1 and TRBJ1-1; D gene ambiguous. Trimming shortened V by 4 bases and J by 1 base, and 8 bases separated the two germline ends. CDR3 length: 13 residues. Germline CDR1 and CDR2: SGHRS and YFSETQ. The chain's CDR3 is CASSLHANTEAFF. The CDR3 DNA is TGCGCCAGCAGCCTTCATGCGAACACTGAAGCTTTCTTT.

At least ten counts were recorded for this clonotype. This chain connects TRBV5-5 to TRBJ1-1; unclear D gene. This CDR3 region has 12 residues. CDR1 is SGHKS and CDR2 is YYEKEE in the germline V gene (reference sequence). Deletions cut 6 bases from V and 7 bases from J, with 13 bases between. The CDR3 is CASNLFGSEAFF. CDR3 nucleotide sequence: TGTGCCAGCAACCTTTTTGGGAGTGAAGCTTTCTTT.